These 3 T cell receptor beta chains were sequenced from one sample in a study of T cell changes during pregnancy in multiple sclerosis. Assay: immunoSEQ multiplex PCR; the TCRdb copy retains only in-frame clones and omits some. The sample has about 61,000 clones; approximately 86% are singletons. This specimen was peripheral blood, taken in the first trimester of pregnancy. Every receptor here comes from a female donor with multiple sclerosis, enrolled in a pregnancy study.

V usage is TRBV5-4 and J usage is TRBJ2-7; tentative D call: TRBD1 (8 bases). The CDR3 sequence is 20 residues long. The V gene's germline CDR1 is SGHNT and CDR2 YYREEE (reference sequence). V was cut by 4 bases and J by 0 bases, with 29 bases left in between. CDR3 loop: CASSHGQGGGLGGGSYEQYF. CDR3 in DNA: TGTGCCAGCAGCCATGGACAGGGAGGAGGGTTAGGCGGGGGCTCCTACGAGCAGTACTTC.

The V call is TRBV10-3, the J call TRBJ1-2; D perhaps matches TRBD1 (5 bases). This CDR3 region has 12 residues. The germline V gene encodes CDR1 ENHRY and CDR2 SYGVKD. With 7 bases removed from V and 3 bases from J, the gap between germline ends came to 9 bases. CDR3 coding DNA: TGTGCCATCAATCAGGGCGACTATGGCTACACCTTC. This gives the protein CAINQGDYGYTF.

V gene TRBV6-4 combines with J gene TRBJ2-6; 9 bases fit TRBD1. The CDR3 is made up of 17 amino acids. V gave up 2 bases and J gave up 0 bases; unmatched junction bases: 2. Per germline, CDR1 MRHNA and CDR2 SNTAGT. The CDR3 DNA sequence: TGTGCCAGCAGTGACGACAGGGGGGGCTCTGGGGCCAACGTCCTGACTTTC. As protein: CASSDDRGGSGANVLTF.